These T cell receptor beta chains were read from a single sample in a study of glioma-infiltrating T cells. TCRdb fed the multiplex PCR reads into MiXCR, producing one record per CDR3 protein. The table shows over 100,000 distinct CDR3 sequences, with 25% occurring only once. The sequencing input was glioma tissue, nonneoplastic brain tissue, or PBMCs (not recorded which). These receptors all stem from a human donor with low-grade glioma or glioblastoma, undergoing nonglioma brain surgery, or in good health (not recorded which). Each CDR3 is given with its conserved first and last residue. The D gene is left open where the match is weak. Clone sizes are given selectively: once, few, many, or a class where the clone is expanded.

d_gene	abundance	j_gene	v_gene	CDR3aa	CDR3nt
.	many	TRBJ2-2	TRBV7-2	CASSFKAGELFF	TGTGCCAGCAGTTTTAAGGCCGGGGAGCTGTTTTTT
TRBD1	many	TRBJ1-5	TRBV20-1	CSAGLPTGEYQPQHF	TGCAGTGCCGGACTGCCGACAGGGGAATATCAGCCCCAGCATTTT
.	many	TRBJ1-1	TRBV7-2	CASSSTPTAQAFF	TGTGCCAGCAGCTCAACCCCGACCGCTCAGGCTTTCTTT
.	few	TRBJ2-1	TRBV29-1	CSVVPLQSSYNEQFF	TGCAGCGTTGTTCCGCTTCAGAGCTCCTACAATGAGCAGTTCTTC
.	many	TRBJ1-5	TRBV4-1	CASSQREDSSNQPQHF	TGCGCCAGCAGCCAAAGGGAGGACAGTAGCAATCAGCCCCAGCATTTT
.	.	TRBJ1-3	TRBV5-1	CASSPTGVSGNTIYF	TGCGCCAGCAGCCCGACGGGGGTCTCTGGAAACACCATATATTTT
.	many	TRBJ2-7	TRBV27	CASSSGTSGREQYF	TGTGCCAGCAGTTCGGGGACCTCCGGACGGGAGCAGTACTTC
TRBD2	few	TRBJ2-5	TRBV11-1	CASSFGLAQETQYF	TGTGCCAGCAGCTTCGGACTAGCCCAAGAGACCCAGTACTTC
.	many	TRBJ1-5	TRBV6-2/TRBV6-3	CASTYSNQPQHF	TGTGCCAGCACCTATAGCAATCAGCCCCAGCATTTT
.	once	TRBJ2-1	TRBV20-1	CSASPFGRDNEQSF	TGCAGTGCTAGCCCCTTCGGAAGGGACAATGAGCAGTCCTTC
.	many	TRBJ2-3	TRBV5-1	CASSDFSSTDTQYF	TGCGCCAGCAGCGATTTCTCTAGCACAGATACGCAGTATTTT
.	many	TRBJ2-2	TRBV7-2	CASSLRPQNTGELFF	TGTGCCAGCAGCTTAAGACCCCAGAACACCGGGGAGCTGTTTTTT
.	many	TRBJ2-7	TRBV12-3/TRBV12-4	CASRVLSGETYEQYF	TGTGCCAGCAGAGTTCTAAGCGGTGAGACCTACGAGCAGTACTTC
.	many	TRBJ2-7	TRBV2	CASIPGRWGEQYF	TGTGCCAGCATCCCAGGGCGGTGGGGCGAGCAGTACTTC
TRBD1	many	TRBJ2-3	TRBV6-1	CASSERLTGTGGTDTQYF	TGTGCCAGCAGTGAAAGGCTAACCGGGACAGGGGGCACAGATACGCAGTATTTT